This T cell receptor (beta chain) originates from a study of T cells after yellow fever vaccination (dated by TCRdb to the late 2010s). As for the study more broadly: Libraries from fractions with low cell numbers were prepared with the SMART-Seq v4 Ultra Low Input RNA kit. To track T-cell clones before and after primary and booster YFV17D yellow fever vaccination, bulk TCR alpha and beta repertoires were sequenced longitudinally. Two healthy male donors made up the cohort, one aged 18 to 29 years and the other aged 30 to 40 years. Blood was drawn at multiple timepoints before and after primary and secondary immunization, with bulk PBMC replicates and cell subsets isolated. Beyond this particular receptor, the publication reports: A small fraction of clonotypes appeared in both the CD4 and CD8 compartments, likely as a result of convergent recombination. The secondary T-cell response was found to be weaker but faster than the primary response, with a peak reached on day 5 rather than on day 15. Most clones expanded after primary vaccination (around 96% of CD4 and 80% to 90% of CD8) were re-detected after the booster, suggesting that broad memory maintenance occurred. Because abundant contaminating clonotypes from the bulk population could be contained in FACS-sorted repertoires, computational filtering was required. Because the study included only two donors, the extent to which the findings can be generalized is limited.

TCR cDNA was synthesized by 5'RACE template switching, through which a universal primer site and unique molecular identifiers were introduced. Priming of cDNA synthesis was performed from both the TCR alpha and TCR beta constant segments. Library amplification involved two PCR steps, and the second step added sample barcodes and sequencing adapters. Sequencing of libraries was done on Illumina HiSeq 2500 (2x100 bp) or NovaSeq (2x150 bp). In the paper's pipeline: Reads were demultiplexed and collapsed into UMI consensus sequences with MIGEC, and V(D)J alignment was performed with MiXCR. Vaccine-responding clonotypes were identified with edgeR using replicate PBMC samples, with FDR below 0.01 and a log2 fold change above 5 up to day 15 being required. Bulk clonotypes were assigned CD4 or CD8 identity according to which sequenced CD4 or CD8 repertoire held them at higher abundance. Starting from the raw public reads, TCRdb applied fastp trimming at Q25, assembled clones with MiXCR and retained in-frame beta chains. A single entry per CDR3 protein holds the most common genes and DNA from its merged rows. The V and J calls and clone size come from TCRdb's table, not from the authors' own analysis. For this sample the table gives around 140,000 distinct CDR3 sequences, of which roughly 8.2% were detected only once. The ten top clones hold roughly 0.73% of the sample.

The treatment or condition label here, explained by the study, means: live attenuated yellow fever vaccine strain. PBMCs were isolated from peripheral blood using a standard Ficoll-Paque protocol. Dynabeads CD4 and CD8 positive selection kits were used to isolate the CD4 and CD8 T-cell fractions. RNA was extracted with TriZol from bulk PBMCs, CD4 and CD8 fractions, and dextramer-positive and dextramer-negative fractions. This clonotype has ten or more counts. The antigen it recognizes is unknown. No much larger clone exists at a distance of one base, and base qualities are not known. Inclusive of the bounding cysteine and phenylalanine, the CDR3 is 16 residues long. Just the 48-base CDR3 DNA is kept, in frame starting at base 1. Trimming takes 1 base from V and 0 bases from J, and the germline ends sit 13 bases apart. CDR1 LGHDT and CDR2 YNNKEL were looked up in the germline V gene (reference sequence).

Material: CD4+ T cells sorted from PBMCs, obtained 5 days after the yellow fever booster vaccination. This receptor chain uses TRBV3-1 and TRBJ2-7, with the D segment identity uncertain. The sequence came from a man in his thirties or forties who received the YFV17D yellow fever vaccine. The DNA sequence is given as TGTGCCAGCAGCCAAGGCCCTCAACCAGGCTCCTACGAGCAGTACTTC. Its coded protein is CASSQGPQPGSYEQYF.